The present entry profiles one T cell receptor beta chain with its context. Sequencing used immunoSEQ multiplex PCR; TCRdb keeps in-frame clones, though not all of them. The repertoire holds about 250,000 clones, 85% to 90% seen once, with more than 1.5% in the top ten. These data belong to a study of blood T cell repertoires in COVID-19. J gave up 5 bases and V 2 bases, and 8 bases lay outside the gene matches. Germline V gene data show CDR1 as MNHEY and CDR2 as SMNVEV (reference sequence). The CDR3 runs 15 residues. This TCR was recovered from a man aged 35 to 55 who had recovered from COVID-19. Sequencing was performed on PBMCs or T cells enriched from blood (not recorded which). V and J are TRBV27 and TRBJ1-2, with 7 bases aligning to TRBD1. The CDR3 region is CASSLRAGGYYGYTF. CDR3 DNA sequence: TGTGCCAGCAGTTTAAGGGCAGGGGGGTATTATGGCTACACCTTC.